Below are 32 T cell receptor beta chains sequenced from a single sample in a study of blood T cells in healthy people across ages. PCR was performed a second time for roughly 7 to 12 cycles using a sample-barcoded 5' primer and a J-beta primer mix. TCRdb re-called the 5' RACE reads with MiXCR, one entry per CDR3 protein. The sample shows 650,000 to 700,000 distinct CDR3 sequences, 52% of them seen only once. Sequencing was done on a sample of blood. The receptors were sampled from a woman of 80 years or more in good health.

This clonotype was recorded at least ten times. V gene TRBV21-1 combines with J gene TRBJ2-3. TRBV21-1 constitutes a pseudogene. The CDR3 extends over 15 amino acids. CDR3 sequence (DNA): TGTGCCAGCAGCAATTTGTCGCCTAAACCAGATACGCAGTATTTT. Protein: CASSNLSPKPDTQYF.

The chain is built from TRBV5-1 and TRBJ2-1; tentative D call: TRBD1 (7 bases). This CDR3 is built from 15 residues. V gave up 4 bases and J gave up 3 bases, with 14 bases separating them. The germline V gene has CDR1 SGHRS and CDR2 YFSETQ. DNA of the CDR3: TGCGCCAGCAGCCCGGGGGACAGATACTACAATGAGCAGTTCTTC. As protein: CASSPGDRYYNEQFF.

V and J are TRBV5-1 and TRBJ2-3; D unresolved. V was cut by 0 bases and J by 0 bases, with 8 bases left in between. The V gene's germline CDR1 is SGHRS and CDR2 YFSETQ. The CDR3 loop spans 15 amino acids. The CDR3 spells CASSLDRPSTDTQYF. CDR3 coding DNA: TGCGCCAGCAGCTTGGACCGCCCTAGCACAGATACGCAGTATTTT.

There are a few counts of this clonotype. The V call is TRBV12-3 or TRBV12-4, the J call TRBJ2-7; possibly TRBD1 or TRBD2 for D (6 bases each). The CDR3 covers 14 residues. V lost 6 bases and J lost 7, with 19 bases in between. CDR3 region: CASSSGGPYNEQYF. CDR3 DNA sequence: TGTGCCAGCAGCAGTGGGGGGCCGTACAATGAGCAGTACTTC.

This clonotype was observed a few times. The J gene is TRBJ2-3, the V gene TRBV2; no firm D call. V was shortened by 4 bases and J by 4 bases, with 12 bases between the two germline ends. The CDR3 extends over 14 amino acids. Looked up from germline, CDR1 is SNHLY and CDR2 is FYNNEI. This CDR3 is CASSVGQRPDTQYF. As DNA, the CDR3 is TGTGCCAGCAGTGTAGGGCAGAGACCAGATACGCAGTATTTT.

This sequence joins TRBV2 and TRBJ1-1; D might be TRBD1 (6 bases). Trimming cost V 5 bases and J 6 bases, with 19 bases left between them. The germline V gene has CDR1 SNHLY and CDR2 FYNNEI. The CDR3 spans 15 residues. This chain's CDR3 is CASSYFGGAGSEAFF. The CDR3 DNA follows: TGTGCCAGCAGTTATTTTGGGGGGGCCGGGTCTGAAGCTTTCTTT.

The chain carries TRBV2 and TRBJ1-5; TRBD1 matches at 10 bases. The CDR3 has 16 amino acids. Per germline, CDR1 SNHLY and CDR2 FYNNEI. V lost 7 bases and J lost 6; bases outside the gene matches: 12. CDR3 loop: CASTIARGQGSQPQHF. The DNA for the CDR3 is TGTGCCAGCACTATAGCACGGGGACAGGGGAGTCAGCCCCAGCATTTT. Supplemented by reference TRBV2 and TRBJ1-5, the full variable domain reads EPEVTQTPSHQVTQMGQEVILRCVPISNHLYFYWYRQILGQKVEFLVSFYNNEISEKSEIFDDQFSVERPDGSNFTLKIRSTKLEDSAMYFCASTIARGQGSQPQHFGDGTRLSIL.

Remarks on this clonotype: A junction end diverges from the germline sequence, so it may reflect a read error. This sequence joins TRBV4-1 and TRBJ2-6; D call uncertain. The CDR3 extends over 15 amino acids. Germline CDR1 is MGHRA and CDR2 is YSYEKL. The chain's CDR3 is CASSQDSSGANVLTF. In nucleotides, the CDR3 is TGTGCCAGCAGCCAAGATAGCTCTGGGGCCAACGTCCTGACTTTC.

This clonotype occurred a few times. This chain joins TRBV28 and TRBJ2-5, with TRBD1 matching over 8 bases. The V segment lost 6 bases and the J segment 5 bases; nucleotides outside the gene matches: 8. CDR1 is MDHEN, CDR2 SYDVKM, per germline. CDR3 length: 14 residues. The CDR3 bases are TGTGCCAGCAGCCAGACAGGGGATCTCGAGACCCAGTACTTC. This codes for CASSQTGDLETQYF.

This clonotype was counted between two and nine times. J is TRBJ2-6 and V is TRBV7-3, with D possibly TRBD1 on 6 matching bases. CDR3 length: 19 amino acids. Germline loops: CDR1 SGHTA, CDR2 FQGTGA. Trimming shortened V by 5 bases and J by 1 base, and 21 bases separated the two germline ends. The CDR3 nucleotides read TGTGCCAGCAGCCCAAGAGGACAGTTAATAAGTTCTGGGGCCAACGTCCTGACTTTC. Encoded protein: CASSPRGQLISSGANVLTF.

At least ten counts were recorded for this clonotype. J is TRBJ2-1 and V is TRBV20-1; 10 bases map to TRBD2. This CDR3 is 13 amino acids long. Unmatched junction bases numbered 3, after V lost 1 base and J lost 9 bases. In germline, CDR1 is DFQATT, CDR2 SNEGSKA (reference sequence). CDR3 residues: CSARVTSGTEQFF. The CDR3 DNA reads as TGCAGTGCTAGAGTCACTAGCGGGACTGAGCAGTTCTTC.

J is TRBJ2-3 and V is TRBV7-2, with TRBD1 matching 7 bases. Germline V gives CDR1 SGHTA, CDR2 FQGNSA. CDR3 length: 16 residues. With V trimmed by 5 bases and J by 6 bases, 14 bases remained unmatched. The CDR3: CASSGQTGSVRDTQYF. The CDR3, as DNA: TGTGCCAGCAGCGGCCAGACAGGGTCCGTAAGGGATACGCAGTATTTT.

CDR3 in amino acids: CASSFAQEETQYF. DNA for the CDR3: TGTGCCAGCAGTTTTGCCCAGGAGGAGACCCAGTACTTC. This sequence joins TRBV28 and TRBJ2-5, with D unclear. Germline values: CDR1 MDHEN, CDR2 SYDVKM. This CDR3 contains 13 residues. V lost 3 bases and J lost 5, with 10 bases in between.

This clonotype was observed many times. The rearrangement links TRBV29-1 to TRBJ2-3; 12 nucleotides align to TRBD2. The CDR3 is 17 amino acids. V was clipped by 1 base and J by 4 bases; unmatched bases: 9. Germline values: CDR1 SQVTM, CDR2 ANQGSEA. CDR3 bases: TGCAGCGTTGAAGTAAGGCGGACTAGCGGGACAGCAGATACGCAGTATTTT. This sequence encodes CSVEVRRTSGTADTQYF.

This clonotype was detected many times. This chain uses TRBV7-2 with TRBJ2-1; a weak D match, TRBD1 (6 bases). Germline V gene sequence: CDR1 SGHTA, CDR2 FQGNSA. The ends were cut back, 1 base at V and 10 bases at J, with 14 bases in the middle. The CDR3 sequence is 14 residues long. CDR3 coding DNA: TGTGCCAGCAGCTTAGGGGGGCTGTACGACGAGCAGTTCTTC. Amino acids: CASSLGGLYDEQFF.

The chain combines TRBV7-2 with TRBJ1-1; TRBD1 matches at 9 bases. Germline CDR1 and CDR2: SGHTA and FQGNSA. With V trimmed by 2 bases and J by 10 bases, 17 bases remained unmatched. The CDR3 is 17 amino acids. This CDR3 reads CASSLLRTGAYSAGAFF. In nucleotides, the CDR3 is TGTGCCAGCAGCTTACTTAGGACAGGGGCTTATTCGGCTGGAGCTTTCTTT.

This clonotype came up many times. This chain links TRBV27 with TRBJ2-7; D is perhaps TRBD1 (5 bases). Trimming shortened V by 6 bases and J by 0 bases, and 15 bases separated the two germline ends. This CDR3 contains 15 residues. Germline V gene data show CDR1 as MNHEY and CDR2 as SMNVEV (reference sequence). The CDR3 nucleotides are TGTGCCAGCAGCCGACTCGACAGCTACTCCTACGAGCAGTACTTC. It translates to CASSRLDSYSYEQYF.

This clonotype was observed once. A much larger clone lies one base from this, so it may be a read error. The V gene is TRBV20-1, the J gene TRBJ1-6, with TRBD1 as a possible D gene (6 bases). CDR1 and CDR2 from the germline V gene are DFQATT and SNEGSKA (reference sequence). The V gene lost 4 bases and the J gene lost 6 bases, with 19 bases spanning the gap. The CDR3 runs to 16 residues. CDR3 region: CSAKKDRIRPNSPLHF. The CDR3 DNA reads TGCAGTGCTAAAAAGGACAGAATACGTCCTAATTCACCCCTCCACTTT.

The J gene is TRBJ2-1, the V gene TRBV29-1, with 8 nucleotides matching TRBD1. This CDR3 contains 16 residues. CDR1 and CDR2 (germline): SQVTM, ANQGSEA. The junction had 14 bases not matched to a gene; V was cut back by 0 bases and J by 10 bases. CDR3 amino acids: CSVEDPLTTGGPEQFF. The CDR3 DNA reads TGCAGCGTTGAAGATCCTCTGACCACAGGGGGGCCGGAGCAGTTCTTC.

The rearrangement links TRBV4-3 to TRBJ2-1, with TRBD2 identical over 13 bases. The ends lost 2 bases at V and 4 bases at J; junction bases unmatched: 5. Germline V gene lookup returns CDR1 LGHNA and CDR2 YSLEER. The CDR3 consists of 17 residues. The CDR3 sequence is CASSQQGTSGAYNEQFF. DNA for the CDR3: TGCGCCAGCAGCCAACAGGGGACTAGCGGGGCTTACAATGAGCAGTTCTTC.

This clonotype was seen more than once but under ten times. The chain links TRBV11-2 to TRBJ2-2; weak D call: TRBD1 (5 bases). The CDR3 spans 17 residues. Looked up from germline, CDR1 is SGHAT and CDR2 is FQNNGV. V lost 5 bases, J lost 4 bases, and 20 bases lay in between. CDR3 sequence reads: CASSATRQRLITGELFF. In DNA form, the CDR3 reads TGTGCCAGCAGCGCCACCCGACAGAGGCTTATCACCGGGGAGCTGTTTTTT. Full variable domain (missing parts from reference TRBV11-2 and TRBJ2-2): EAGVAQSPRYKIIEKRQSVAFWCNPISGHATLYWYQQILGQGPKLLIQFQNNGVVDDSQLPKDRFSAERLKGVDSTLKIQPAKLEDSAVYLCASSATRQRLITGELFFGEGSRLTVL.

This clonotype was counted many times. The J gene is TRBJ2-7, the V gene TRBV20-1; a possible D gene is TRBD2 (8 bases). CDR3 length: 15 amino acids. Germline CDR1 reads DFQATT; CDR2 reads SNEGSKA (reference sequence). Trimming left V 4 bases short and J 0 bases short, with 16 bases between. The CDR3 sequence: CSAIRSGDSSYEQYF. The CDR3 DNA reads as TGCAGTGCTATCCGTAGCGGGGACAGCTCCTACGAGCAGTACTTC.

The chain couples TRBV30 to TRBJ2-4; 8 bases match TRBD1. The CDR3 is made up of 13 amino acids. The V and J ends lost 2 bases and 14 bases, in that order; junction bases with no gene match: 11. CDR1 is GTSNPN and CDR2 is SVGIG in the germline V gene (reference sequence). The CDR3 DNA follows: TGTGCCTGGAGTTGGCAGGGGGCCACCTGGGAGTACTTC. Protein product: CAWSWQGATWEYF.

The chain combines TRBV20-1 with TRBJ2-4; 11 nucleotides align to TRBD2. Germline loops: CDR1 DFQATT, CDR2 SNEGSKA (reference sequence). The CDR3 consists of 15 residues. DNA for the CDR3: TGCAGAGTAGCGGGGGGGCGTGGGGCCAAAAACATTCAGTACTTC. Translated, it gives CRVAGGRGAKNIQYF.

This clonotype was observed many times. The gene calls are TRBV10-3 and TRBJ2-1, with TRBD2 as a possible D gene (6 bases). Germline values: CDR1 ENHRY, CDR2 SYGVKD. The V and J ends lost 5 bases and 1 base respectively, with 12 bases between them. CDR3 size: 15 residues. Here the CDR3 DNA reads TGTGCCATCAGTTCGTCCGGGGGTTCCTACAATGAGCAGTTCTTC. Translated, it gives CAISSSGGSYNEQFF.

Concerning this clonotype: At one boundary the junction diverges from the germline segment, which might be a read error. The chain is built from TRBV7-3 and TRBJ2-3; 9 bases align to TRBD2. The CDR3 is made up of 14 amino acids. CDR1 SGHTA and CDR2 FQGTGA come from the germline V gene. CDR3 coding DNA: TGTGCCAGCAGGCCAGCGGGGGGCACGGATACGCAGTATTTT. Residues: CASRPAGGTDTQYF.

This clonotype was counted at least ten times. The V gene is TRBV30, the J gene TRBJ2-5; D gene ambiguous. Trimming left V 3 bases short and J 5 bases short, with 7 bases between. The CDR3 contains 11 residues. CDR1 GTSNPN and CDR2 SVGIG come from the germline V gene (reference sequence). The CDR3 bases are TGTGCCTGGAGCGCTCTGGAGACCCAGTACTTC. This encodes CAWSALETQYF.

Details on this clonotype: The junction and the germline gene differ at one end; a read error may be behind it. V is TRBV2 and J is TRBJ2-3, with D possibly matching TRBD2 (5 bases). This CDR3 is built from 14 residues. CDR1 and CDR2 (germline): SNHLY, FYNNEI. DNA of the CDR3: TGTGCCAGCAGTGAGCAACGGGGAACAGATGCGCAGTATTTT. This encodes CASSEQRGTDAQYF.

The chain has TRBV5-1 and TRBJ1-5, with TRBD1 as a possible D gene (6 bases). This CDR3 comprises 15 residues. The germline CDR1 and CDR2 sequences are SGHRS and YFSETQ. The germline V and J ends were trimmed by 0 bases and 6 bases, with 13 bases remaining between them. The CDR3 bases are TGCGCCAGCAGCTTGGAAGGGGGGCTTGGTCAGCCCCAGCATTTT. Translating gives CASSLEGGLGQPQHF. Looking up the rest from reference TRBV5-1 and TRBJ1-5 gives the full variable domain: KAGVTQTPRYLIKTRGQQVTLSCSPISGHRSVSWYQQTPGQGLQFLFEYFSETQRNKGNFPGRFSGRQFSNSRSEMNVSTLELGDSALYLCASSLEGGLGQPQHFGDGTRLSIL.

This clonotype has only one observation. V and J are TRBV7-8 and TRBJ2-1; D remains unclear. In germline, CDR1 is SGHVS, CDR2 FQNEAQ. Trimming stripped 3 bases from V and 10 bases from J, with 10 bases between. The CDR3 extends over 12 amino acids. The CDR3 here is CASSFKGREQFF. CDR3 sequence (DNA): TGTGCCAGCAGCTTCAAGGGTCGCGAGCAGTTCTTC.

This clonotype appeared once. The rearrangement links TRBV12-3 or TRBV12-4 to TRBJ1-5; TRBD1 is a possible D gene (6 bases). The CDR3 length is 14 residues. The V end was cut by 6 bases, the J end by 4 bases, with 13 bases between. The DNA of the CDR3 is TGTGCCAGCAGCTACGGACAGTCAAATCAGCCCCAGCATTTT. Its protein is CASSYGQSNQPQHF.

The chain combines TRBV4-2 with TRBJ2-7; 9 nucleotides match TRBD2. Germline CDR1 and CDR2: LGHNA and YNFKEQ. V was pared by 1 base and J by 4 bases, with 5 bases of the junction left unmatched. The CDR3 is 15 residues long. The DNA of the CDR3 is TGTGCCAGCAGCCAAGCTAGCGGGGTGACGTACGAGCAGTACTTC. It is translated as CASSQASGVTYEQYF.